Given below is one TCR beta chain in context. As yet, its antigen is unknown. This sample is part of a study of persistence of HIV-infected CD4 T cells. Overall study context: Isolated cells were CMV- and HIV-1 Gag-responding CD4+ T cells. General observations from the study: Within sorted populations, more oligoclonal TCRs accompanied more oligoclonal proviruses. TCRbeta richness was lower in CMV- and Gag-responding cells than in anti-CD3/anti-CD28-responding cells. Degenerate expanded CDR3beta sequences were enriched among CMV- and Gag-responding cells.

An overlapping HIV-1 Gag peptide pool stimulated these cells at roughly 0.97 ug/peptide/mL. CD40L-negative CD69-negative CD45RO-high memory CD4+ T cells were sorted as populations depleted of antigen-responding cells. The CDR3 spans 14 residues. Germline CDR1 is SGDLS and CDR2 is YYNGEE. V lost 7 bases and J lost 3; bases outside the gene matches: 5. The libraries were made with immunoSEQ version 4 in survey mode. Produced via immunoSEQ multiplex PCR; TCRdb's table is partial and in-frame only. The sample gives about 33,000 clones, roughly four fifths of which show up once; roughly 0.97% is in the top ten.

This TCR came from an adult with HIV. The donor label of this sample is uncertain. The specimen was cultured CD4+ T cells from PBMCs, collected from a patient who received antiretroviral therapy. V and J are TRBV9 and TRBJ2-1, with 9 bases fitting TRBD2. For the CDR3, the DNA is TGTGCCAGCGGCTTAGCGGGGGTCTACAATGAGCAGTTCTTC. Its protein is CASGLAGVYNEQFF.